This TCR beta chain derives from a study of T cells after somatic rescue of genetic block. Germline V CDR1 and CDR2: ENHRY, SYGVKD. This CDR3 has 13 amino acids. V trimming: 2 bases; J trimming: 6 bases; junction bases outside the gene matches: 2. Generated by immunoSEQ multiplex PCR, the TCRdb table keeps only in-frame clones and is missing some. The top ten clones hold approximately 3% of a sample with 67,000 or so clones, approximately 91% of them seen once. This chain joins TRBV10-3 and TRBJ2-7, with TRBD1 identical over 9 bases. Sample: peripheral blood mononuclear cells (PBMCs). The source is a man aged 25-45 years. CDR3 in DNA: TGTGCCATCAGTGAGGGGACAGGGCGCGAGCAGTACTTC. Its translation is CAISEGTGREQYF.